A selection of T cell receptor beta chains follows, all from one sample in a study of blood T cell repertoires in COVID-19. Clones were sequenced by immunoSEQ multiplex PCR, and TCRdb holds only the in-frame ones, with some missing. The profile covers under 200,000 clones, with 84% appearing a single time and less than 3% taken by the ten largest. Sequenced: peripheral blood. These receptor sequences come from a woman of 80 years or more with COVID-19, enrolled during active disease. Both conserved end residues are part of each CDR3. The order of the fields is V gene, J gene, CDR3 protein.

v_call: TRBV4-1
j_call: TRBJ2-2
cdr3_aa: CASSQDRGAGTGELFF

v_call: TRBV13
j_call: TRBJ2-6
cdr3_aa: CASWASGYSGANVLTF

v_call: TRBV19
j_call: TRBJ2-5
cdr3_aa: CASSIGVAGMQETQYF

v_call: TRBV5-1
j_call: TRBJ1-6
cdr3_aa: CASSLVAGTGNSPLHF

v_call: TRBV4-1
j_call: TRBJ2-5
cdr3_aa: CASSQGRDRRQETQYF

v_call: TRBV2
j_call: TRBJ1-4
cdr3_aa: CASSRDTEKLFF

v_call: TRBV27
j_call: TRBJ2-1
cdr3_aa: CASSLGPLAHSYNEQFF

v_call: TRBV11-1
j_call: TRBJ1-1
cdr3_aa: CASSLEGGTEAFF

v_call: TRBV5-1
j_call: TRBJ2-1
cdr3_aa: CASSSGTGGYNEQFF

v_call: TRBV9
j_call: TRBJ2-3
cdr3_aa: CASSDGRGGRTDTQYF

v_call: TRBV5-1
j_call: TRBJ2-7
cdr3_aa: CASSFGAGGSSYEQYF

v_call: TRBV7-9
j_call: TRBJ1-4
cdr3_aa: CASSSPTDRWNEKLFF

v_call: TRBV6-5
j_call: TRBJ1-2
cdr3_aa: CASSLQQGRNYGYTF

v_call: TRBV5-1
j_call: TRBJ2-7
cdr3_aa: CASSHTSGEYEQYF

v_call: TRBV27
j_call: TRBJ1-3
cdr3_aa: CASSSGAFFGNTIYF

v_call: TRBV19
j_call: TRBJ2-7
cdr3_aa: CASSISEFYERQYF

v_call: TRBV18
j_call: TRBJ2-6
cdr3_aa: CASSDDRGTSGANVLTF

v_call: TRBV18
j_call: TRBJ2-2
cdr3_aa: CASSPQTSGDAGELFF

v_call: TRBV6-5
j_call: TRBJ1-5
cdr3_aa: CASSMDRDQPQHF

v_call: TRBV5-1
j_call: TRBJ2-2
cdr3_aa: CASSLFLGNTGELFF

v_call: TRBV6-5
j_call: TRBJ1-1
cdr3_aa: CASSYSDRPMRTEAFF

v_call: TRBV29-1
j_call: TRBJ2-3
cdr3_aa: CSVVSGSDTQYF

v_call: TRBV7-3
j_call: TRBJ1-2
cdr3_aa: CASSLTAGQGLGYTF

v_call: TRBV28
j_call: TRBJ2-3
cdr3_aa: CASSFKDTQYF

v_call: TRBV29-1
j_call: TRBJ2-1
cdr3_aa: CSGGTSGRALRNEQFF

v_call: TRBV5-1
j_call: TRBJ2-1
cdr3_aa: CASSRPASGRDGDEQFF

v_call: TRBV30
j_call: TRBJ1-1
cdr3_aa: CAGRSGGWYDTEAFF

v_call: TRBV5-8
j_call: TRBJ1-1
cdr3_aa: CASSRGSFMNTEAFF

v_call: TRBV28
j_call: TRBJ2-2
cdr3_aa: CASSLQGTLLNTGELFF

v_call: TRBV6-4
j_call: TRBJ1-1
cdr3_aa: CASSDQHLGGTEAFF

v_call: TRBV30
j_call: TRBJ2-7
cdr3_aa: CAWSTAGAYEQYF

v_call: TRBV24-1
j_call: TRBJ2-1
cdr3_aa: CATRSQYSDNEQFF

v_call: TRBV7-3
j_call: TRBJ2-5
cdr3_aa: CASSLGQAGGQETQYF

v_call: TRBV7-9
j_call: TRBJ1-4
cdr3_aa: CASSSTRGREKLFF

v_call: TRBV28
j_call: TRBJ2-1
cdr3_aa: CASRKGLAGVRNEQFF

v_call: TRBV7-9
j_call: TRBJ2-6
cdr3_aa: CASSLASSRSGANVLTF

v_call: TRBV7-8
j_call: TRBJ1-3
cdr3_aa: CASSQAGGLGGNTIYF

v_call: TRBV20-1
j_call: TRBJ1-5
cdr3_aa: CSASGAGIGQPQHF

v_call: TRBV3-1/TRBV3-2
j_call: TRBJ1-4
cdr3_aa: CASSPRARIEKLFF

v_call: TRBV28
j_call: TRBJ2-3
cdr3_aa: CASKPGGSTDTQYF

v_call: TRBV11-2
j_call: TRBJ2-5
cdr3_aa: CASSLDRGVQYF